This note documents a single T cell receptor (beta chain) sequence. A junction boundary mismatches the germline segment, possibly from a read error. The sample contains more than one DNA sequence encoding this CDR3. Treatment of any kind had been given to no patient before thyroid surgery. TCRdb re-called clones from the PCR reads using MiXCR. The sample carries about 39,000 clones, approximately 17% recorded once. These data belong to a study of metastatic and nonmetastatic thyroid tumors. This CDR3 region has 16 residues. The germline V gene has CDR1 MNHEY and CDR2 SMNVEV (reference sequence). Sequenced material: tumor tissue. This receptor was identified in a female donor with papillary thyroid cancer or a benign thyroid nodule (not recorded which). Some clones in this sample may be carry-over from other donors' samples. This rearrangement joins TRBV27 to TRBJ2-7, with 10 bases aligning to TRBD2. CDR3 bases: TGTGCCAGCAGTCACCGGACTAGCGGTGGTTTCGACGAGCAGTACTTT. Residues: CASSHRTSGGFDEQYF.